The next 14 T cell receptor beta chains were all read from a single sample in a study of T cells in Graves' hyperthyroidism and ophthalmopathy (dated by TCRdb to between 2018 and 2021). Libraries were constructed by multiplex PCR. Sequencing was performed on an Illumina HiSeq 2000. TCR beta CDR3 regions were amplified from RNA transcripts. A first-round RT-PCR of the TCR CDR3 used the HTBI primer set with the Qiagen OneStep RT-PCR kit. TCRdb passed the public sequencing reads through fastp at Q25 and MiXCR, retaining productive beta sequences. Records with the same CDR3 protein are collapsed into one entry carrying the most frequent genes and DNA. This sample gives under 650,000 distinct CDR3 sequences in total; 15% to 20% of them show up just once. 3.8% of the sample is held by the ten biggest clonotypes. The source material was blood. The receptors here all came from a woman aged 25 to 39 with Graves' hyperthyroidism.

The chain combines TRBV18 with TRBJ2-1, with unresolved D. CDR1 is KGHSH, CDR2 LQKENI, per germline. Trimming pared 2 bases from V and 4 bases from J, leaving 12 bases between. The CDR3 sequence is 15 residues long. This CDR3 reads CASSPSPTVYNEQFF. CDR3 in DNA: TGTGCCAGCTCACCAAGCCCGACTGTTTACAATGAGCAGTTCTTC.

This clonotype was found many times. The V call is TRBV28, the J call TRBJ1-4, with 7 bases aligning to TRBD1. Per the germline V gene, CDR1 is MDHEN and CDR2 is SYDVKM. This CDR3 is 15 amino acids long. Losses at the gene ends were 1 base for V and 6 bases for J; bases not matched to a gene: 5. CDR3 sequence reads: CASSLSGQPHEKLFF. The DNA for the CDR3 is TGTGCCAGCAGTTTATCGGGACAGCCCCATGAAAAACTGTTTTTT.

V and J are TRBV19 and TRBJ1-1, with D tentatively TRBD1 (5 bases). Germline V gene sequence: CDR1 LNHDA, CDR2 SQIVND (reference sequence). This CDR3 has 14 residues. V was trimmed by 6 bases and J by 2 bases, leaving 13 bases between them. The CDR3 region has the DNA TGTGCCAGTAGAAGCCAGGGCTCCAACACTGAAGCTTTCTTT. Protein product: CASRSQGSNTEAFF.

This clonotype was counted many times. CDR3: CASSPGLPSEQFF. For the CDR3, the DNA is TGTGCCAGCAGCCCGGGGCTACCTAGTGAGCAGTTCTTC. V is TRBV3-1 and J is TRBJ2-1, with D perhaps matching TRBD1 or TRBD2 (5 bases each). Germline CDR1 reads LGHDT; CDR2 reads YNNKEL (reference sequence). V was cut by 4 bases and J by 9 bases, with 13 bases left in between. This CDR3 spans 13 amino acids.

This clonotype was recorded at least ten times. The DNA of the CDR3 is TGTGCCAGCAGCTTAGGGGACGCCCCTCGGGGGGACTACCACTACGAGCAGTACTTC. Its translation is CASSLGDAPRGDYHYEQYF. The chain joins TRBV7-2 to TRBJ2-7, with 7 bases fitting TRBD2. Looked up from germline, CDR1 is SGHTA and CDR2 is FQGNSA. CDR3 length: 19 amino acids. V lost 1 base to trimming and J lost 3 bases; unmatched junction nucleotides: 18.

A few counts support this clonotype. The chain couples TRBV18 to TRBJ1-2; tentative D call: TRBD1 (6 bases). Germline-derived CDR1 and CDR2 are KGHSH and LQKENI. The CDR3 contains 12 residues. Between the trimmed V and J ends, which lost 5 bases and 4 bases, there was a span of 8 bases. The CDR3 loop is CASSTGIYGYTF. Written as DNA, the CDR3 is TGTGCCAGCTCAACAGGGATCTATGGCTACACCTTC.

This clonotype showed up many times. The CDR3, as DNA: TGCAGTGCTAACCCGGGACAGGGTGTCGTTGGCTACACCTTC. Encoded protein: CSANPGQGVVGYTF. V usage is TRBV20-1 and J usage is TRBJ1-2; 9 nucleotides line up with TRBD1. Germline trimming cut 4 bases from V and 7 bases from J; bases unmatched to any gene: 10. Germline values: CDR1 DFQATT, CDR2 SNEGSKA (reference sequence). The CDR3 is 14 residues long.

Many counts were recorded for this clonotype. The rearrangement uses TRBV6-1 and TRBJ2-5; weak D call: TRBD2 (6 bases). V was shortened by 5 bases and J by 4 bases, with 17 bases between the two germline ends. CDR1 MNHNS and CDR2 SASEGT come from the germline V gene. This CDR3 has 15 residues. Written as DNA, the CDR3 is TGTGCCAGCAGTTCTATGGGGGGTGGTACAGAGACCCAGTACTTC. Encoded protein: CASSSMGGGTETQYF.

The chain joins TRBV20-1 to TRBJ1-2, with 8 bases matching TRBD1. The germline V gene has CDR1 DFQATT and CDR2 SNEGSKA (reference sequence). With 2 bases clipped from V and 4 bases from J, the junction kept 9 bases outside the gene matches. CDR3 length equals 15 residues. The CDR3 DNA sequence: TGCAGTGCTAGACTCTTCGGACAGGGAGGCTATGGCTACACCTTC. The encoded protein is CSARLFGQGGYGYTF.

This clonotype was counted a few times. The gene calls are TRBV28 and TRBJ1-2; 8 bases line up with TRBD1. V dropped 4 bases and J dropped 7; count of bases not matched to a gene: 8. The CDR3 is 14 residues long. Germline-derived CDR1 and CDR2 are MDHEN and SYDVKM. CDR3 sequence: CASSSIAGGFGYTF. CDR3 sequence (DNA): TGTGCCAGCAGTTCTATCGCAGGGGGCTTTGGCTACACCTTC.

This clonotype was counted a few times. The rearrangement links TRBV6-1 to TRBJ2-5; D perhaps matches TRBD2 (7 bases). The CDR3 has 13 residues. V lost 3 bases and J lost 5, with 10 bases in between. In germline, CDR1 is MNHNS, CDR2 SASEGT. The chain's CDR3 is CASSDRGGETQYF. As DNA, the CDR3 is TGTGCCAGCAGTGACAGGGGAGGGGAGACCCAGTACTTC.

The sample holds many counts of this clonotype. The V and J genes are TRBV2 and TRBJ1-1, with D perhaps matching TRBD1 (6 bases). Trimming left V 5 bases short and J 1 base short, with 11 bases between. The V gene's germline CDR1 is SNHLY and CDR2 FYNNEI. This CDR3 spans 14 amino acids. CDR3 sequence reads: CASSSDRTNTEAFF. The CDR3 bases are TGTGCCAGCAGTTCTGACAGGACGAACACTGAAGCTTTCTTT.

The chain carries TRBV6-5 and TRBJ1-4; no reliable D call. Trimming took 6 bases from V and 9 from J, leaving 14 bases between them. The CDR3 is 13 residues long. From germline, CDR1 is MNHEY and CDR2 SVGAGI. Here the CDR3 DNA reads TGTGCCAGCAGCCCGGACTGGGAGAAAAAACTGTTTTTT. Its protein is CASSPDWEKKLFF.

This clonotype appeared many times. The chain uses TRBV7-2 and TRBJ2-1, with D uncertain. This CDR3 has 15 amino acids. From germline, CDR1 is SGHTA and CDR2 FQGNSA. V was trimmed by 1 base and J by 0 bases, leaving 7 bases between them. In DNA form, the CDR3 reads TGTGCCAGCAGCTTAGAAAAGGGCTCCTACAATGAGCAGTTCTTC. Amino acids: CASSLEKGSYNEQFF.